These 17 T cell receptor beta chains came from one sample sequenced in a study of CD8 T cells in Susac syndrome (dated by TCRdb to the late 2010s). Receptor libraries were prepared by the immunoSEQ multiplex PCR assay. RNA was extracted with the RNeasy kit and roughly 0.45 to 1 ug was reverse transcribed using random hexamers. TCRdb trimmed the raw reads at Q25, called clones with MiXCR and kept productive beta chains. Each CDR3 protein appears once, grouped with its most common genes and DNA. The sample profile shows about 190,000 distinct CDR3 sequences; approximately 94% of them were found once. The ten top clones hold 0.098% of the sample. Sequencing was carried out using CD4+ T cells from PBMCs. These TCRs come from a human donor with Susac syndrome.

V gene TRBV30 combines with J gene TRBJ1-1; D remains ambiguous. Between the trimmed V and J ends, which lost 2 bases and 0 bases, there was a span of 7 bases. Germline loops: CDR1 GTSNPN, CDR2 SVGIG (reference sequence). CDR3 length equals 13 residues. The CDR3 DNA reads TGTGCCTGGAGTCCAGACATGAACACTGAAGCTTTCTTT. Its translation: CAWSPDMNTEAFF.

There are a few counts of this clonotype. This chain uses TRBV12-3 or TRBV12-4 with TRBJ2-7, with D possibly TRBD1 on 6 matching bases. The V end was cut by 5 bases, the J end by 5 bases, with 10 bases between. CDR3 length: 12 residues. The CDR3: CASSLTGNEQYF. The CDR3 DNA is TGTGCCAGCAGTCTTACAGGGAACGAGCAGTACTTC.

The gene calls are TRBV19 and TRBJ1-5; the D gene is possibly TRBD1 (5 bases). Trimming left V 7 bases short and J 7 bases short, with 17 bases between. This CDR3 has 14 residues. Germline V CDR1 and CDR2: LNHDA, SQIVND (reference sequence). This CDR3 is CASTEGSEKQPQHF. CDR3 nucleotide sequence: TGTGCCAGTACCGAGGGGAGTGAGAAACAGCCCCAGCATTTT.

The chain joins TRBV25-1 to TRBJ1-6, with a tentative D call TRBD1 (6 bases). The germline gives CDR1 MGHDK, CDR2 SYGVNS. Trimming took off 1 base at V and 8 bases at J, with 15 bases between the two ends. This CDR3 comprises 16 residues. The CDR3 DNA sequence: TGTGCCAGCAGTGAATCTTTTGGGACATCGTATTCACCCCTCCACTTT. This codes for CASSESFGTSYSPLHF. The entire variable domain, with the rest obtained from reference TRBV25-1 and TRBJ1-6, is as follows: EADIYQTPRYLVIGTGKKITLECSQTMGHDKMYWYQQDPGMELHLIHYSYGVNSTEKGDLSSESTVSRIRTEHFPLTLESARPSHTSQYLCASSESFGTSYSPLHFGNGTRLTVT.

The chain uses TRBV29-1 and TRBJ1-3; D not resolved. The V gene's germline CDR1 is SQVTM and CDR2 ANQGSEA. This CDR3 spans 13 amino acids. Trimming shortened V by 7 bases and J by 3 bases, and 13 bases separated the two germline ends. This CDR3 is CSARWVGGNTIYF. The CDR3 region has the DNA TGCAGCGCCCGATGGGTTGGTGGAAACACCATATATTTT.

The genes are TRBV12-3 or TRBV12-4 and TRBJ2-2; 8 positions match TRBD2. The CDR3 covers 14 residues. After removal of 8 bases from V and 5 bases from J, the junction contained 7 bases not matched to a gene. The CDR3 is CASGMSGGTGELFF. CDR3 coding DNA: TGTGCCAGCGGCATGAGCGGGGGTACCGGGGAGCTGTTTTTT.

The V gene is TRBV7-9, the J gene TRBJ1-1; weak D call: TRBD1 (5 bases). The CDR3 totals 13 residues. With 6 bases removed from V and 5 bases from J, the gap between germline ends came to 13 bases. The germline CDR1 and CDR2 sequences are SEHNR and FQNEAQ (reference sequence). Here the CDR3 DNA reads TGTGCCAGCAGACCTCAGGGAGGGACTGAAGCTTTCTTT. Translation gives CASRPQGGTEAFF.

This sequence joins TRBV12-3 or TRBV12-4 and TRBJ2-7; D is possibly TRBD1 (6 bases). V lost 3 bases to trimming and J lost 9 bases, with 18 bases between them. The CDR3 consists of 14 residues. The CDR3 protein is CASSLGAASHGQYF. The CDR3 region has the DNA TGTGCCAGCAGTTTGGGGGCAGCCTCGCACGGGCAGTACTTC.

This sequence joins TRBV19 and TRBJ2-7; D unresolved. The germline V gene has CDR1 LNHDA and CDR2 SQIVND (reference sequence). This CDR3 region has 16 residues. V dropped 5 bases and J dropped 0 bases, with 17 bases sitting between them. DNA for the CDR3: TGTGCCAGTAGTGCCTCGACGGTCCCTAGCTCCTACGAGCAGTACTTC. This encodes CASSASTVPSSYEQYF.

The chain couples TRBV20-1 to TRBJ1-4, with TRBD1 matching 10 bases. This CDR3 is 13 amino acids long. From germline, CDR1 is DFQATT and CDR2 SNEGSKA (reference sequence). The ends lost 6 bases at V and 10 bases at J; junction bases unmatched: 8. CDR3 sequence: CSAPGQGVGKLFF. The CDR3 bases are TGCAGTGCGCCTGGACAGGGGGTGGGAAAACTGTTTTTT.

This chain links TRBV12-3 or TRBV12-4 with TRBJ2-6; 8 bases agree with TRBD2. V shed 6 bases and J 0 bases; nucleotides not matched to a gene: 4. This CDR3 has 16 amino acids. The chain's CDR3 is CASRSGGVSGANVLTF. CDR3 nucleotide sequence: TGTGCCAGCAGGAGCGGGGGCGTCTCTGGGGCCAACGTCCTGACTTTC.

The chain links TRBV21-1 to TRBJ2-7. TRBV21-1 is a pseudogene. This CDR3 contains 10 residues. CDR3 amino acids: CASATYEQYF. The CDR3 DNA follows: TGTGCCAGCGCCACCTACGAGCAGTACTTC.

The rearrangement links TRBV6-2 or TRBV6-3 to TRBJ1-1; D gene ambiguous. The CDR3 runs 13 residues. Germline values: CDR1 MNHEY, CDR2 SVGEGT. V was cut by 5 bases and J by 3 bases, with 10 bases left in between. DNA of the CDR3: TGTGCCAGCAGTCGGGCAGAGTACACTGAAGCTTTCTTT. Translating it yields CASSRAEYTEAFF.

The chain recombines TRBV9 with TRBJ2-3; 7 bases line up with TRBD2. The trim removed 4 bases at V and 3 bases at J, leaving 8 bases unmatched. The CDR3 has 15 residues. The germline V gene encodes CDR1 SGDLS and CDR2 YYNGEE. Here the CDR3 reads CASSPNPGGTDTQYF. For the CDR3, the DNA is TGTGCCAGCAGCCCCAATCCCGGGGGGACAGATACGCAGTATTTT.

V is TRBV2 and J is TRBJ1-2; TRBD1 agrees at 10 bases. The length of the CDR3 is 14 residues. Germline loops: CDR1 SNHLY, CDR2 FYNNEI. The V segment lost 4 bases and the J segment 4 bases; nucleotides outside the gene matches: 3. The CDR3 DNA is TGTGCCAGCAGTGTCGACAGGGGGCTCTATGGCTACACCTTC. Residues: CASSVDRGLYGYTF.

The V and J genes are TRBV9 and TRBJ2-5, with 9 bases aligning to TRBD2. This CDR3 is built from 17 residues. Unmatched junction bases numbered 13, after V lost 0 bases and J lost 7 bases. The V gene's germline CDR1 is SGDLS and CDR2 YYNGEE. The DNA for the CDR3 is TGTGCCAGCAGCGTAGGGGGTAGCGGGGGCCTAATGGGGACCCAGTACTTC. Translated: CASSVGGSGGLMGTQYF.

This rearrangement joins TRBV29-1 to TRBJ2-7; 8 bases line up with TRBD2. Losses at the gene ends were 5 bases for V and 2 bases for J; bases not matched to a gene: 2. The CDR3 sequence is 12 residues long. The germline V gene encodes CDR1 SQVTM and CDR2 ANQGSEA. The DNA of the CDR3 is TGCAGCGTTCTGCGGGGGGCCTACGAGCAGTACTTC. Translation: CSVLRGAYEQYF.